One sample yielded the 4 T cell receptor beta chains listed below, sequenced in a study of cytomegalovirus exposure and HLA in healthy donors. Both 60 Vbeta primers and 13 Jbeta primers went into the PCR. The table came from immunoSEQ multiplex PCR; TCRdb's copy has only in-frame clones and leaves some out. The data contain around 130,000 clones, 80% of them singletons. Sequenced sample: PBMCs. The receptors come from a female donor in good health and CMV-seronegative.

The chain carries TRBV29-1 and TRBJ2-7, with 14 bases fitting TRBD2. Germline CDR1 and CDR2: SQVTM and ANQGSEA. The CDR3 extends over 16 amino acids. The J segment lost 1 base and the V segment lost 8 bases, leaving 10 bases of the junction unmatched. The DNA for the CDR3 is TGCAGCCCACCGGGACTAGCGGGAGATGAGTCCTACGAGCAGTACTTC. Translation gives CSPPGLAGDESYEQYF.

V and J are TRBV6-1 and TRBJ2-7, with TRBD1 matching 7 bases. CDR1 and CDR2 (germline): MNHNS, SASEGT. CDR3 length equals 15 residues. Trimming cost V 3 bases and J 4 bases; bases outside gene matches: 9. CDR3 in amino acids: CASSDFGTAKYEQYF. The CDR3, as DNA: TGTGCCAGCAGTGATTTTGGGACAGCAAAGTACGAGCAGTACTTC.

This clone was detected only once. The chain is built from TRBV28 and TRBJ2-1, with 14 nucleotides matching TRBD2. V gave up 2 bases and J gave up 7 bases; unmatched junction bases: 10. The CDR3 length is 18 residues. Per the germline V gene, CDR1 is MDHEN and CDR2 is SYDVKM. This chain's CDR3 is CASSLALTSGRDRNEQFF. CDR3 nucleotide sequence: TGTGCCAGCAGTTTAGCCCTGACTAGCGGGAGGGATAGAAATGAGCAGTTCTTC.

The gene calls are TRBV19 and TRBJ2-1, with 9 nucleotides matching TRBD2. With V trimmed by 6 bases and J by 4 bases, 10 bases remained unmatched. This CDR3 is built from 16 residues. CDR1 and CDR2 (germline): LNHDA, SQIVND (reference sequence). DNA for the CDR3: TGTGCCAGTAGCAAAACCGGGACTAGCCCTTACAATGAGCAGTTCTTC. Translated: CASSKTGTSPYNEQFF. Variable domain in full (rest from reference TRBV19 and TRBJ2-1): DGGITQSPKYLFRKEGQNVTLSCEQNLNHDAMYWYRQDPGQGLRLIYYSQIVNDFQKGDIAEGYSVSREKKESFPLTVTSAQKNPTAFYLCASSKTGTSPYNEQFFGPGTRLTVL.